The rows below give T cell receptor beta chains drawn from one sample of a study of OX40 agonist ivuxolimab in advanced cancers. This table comes from immunoSEQ multiplex PCR, and its TCRdb copy is limited to in-frame clones, with some not included. The sample has nearly 80,000 clones; roughly four fifths are singletons. The input for sequencing was CD4+ or CD8+ T cells sorted from blood, taken in a trial of the OX40 agonist ivuxolimab. These receptors were collected from an adult with an advanced solid tumor such as melanoma, head and neck, liver or kidney cancer. CDR3s include the opening cysteine and the closing phenylalanine or tryptophan. The size entry is marked missing in some rows and otherwise reads once, few, many or a size class.

cdr3_length: 15
v_call: TRBV7-2
clone_size: NA
cdr3_aa: CASSLSGLAQETQYF

cdr3_length: 14
v_call: TRBV5-5
clone_size: NA
cdr3_aa: CASSLEVMNTEAFF

cdr3_length: 13
v_call: TRBV30
clone_size: once
cdr3_aa: CAWSVGINYGYTF

cdr3_length: 14
v_call: TRBV6-1
clone_size: NA
cdr3_aa: CASSVGRVQETQYF

cdr3_length: 17
v_call: TRBV5-4
clone_size: few
cdr3_aa: CASSSGLPTGKEYEQYF

cdr3_length: 15
v_call: TRBV7-7
clone_size: NA
cdr3_aa: CASSLGTDPLNEQFF

cdr3_length: 17
v_call: TRBV30
clone_size: NA
cdr3_aa: CAWSEVVEFLSGNTIYF

cdr3_length: 14
v_call: TRBV6-5
clone_size: NA
cdr3_aa: CASTSPSGAREQYF

cdr3_length: 15
v_call: TRBV6-6
clone_size: NA
cdr3_aa: CASHTASEFNYGYTF

cdr3_length: 14
v_call: TRBV6-1
clone_size: NA
cdr3_aa: CASSFSGKLDTQYF

cdr3_length: 15
v_call: TRBV4-2
clone_size: NA
cdr3_aa: CASNRGTSDSYEQYF

cdr3_length: 16
v_call: TRBV2
clone_size: NA
cdr3_aa: CASSASWGTSNEKLFF

cdr3_length: 16
v_call: TRBV5-4
clone_size: NA
cdr3_aa: CASSLASAGLSYEQYF

cdr3_length: 15
v_call: TRBV4-3
clone_size: NA
cdr3_aa: CASSQENRGWETQYF

cdr3_length: 13
v_call: TRBV11-2
clone_size: NA
cdr3_aa: CASSLDKPGEQYF

cdr3_length: 15
v_call: TRBV7-2
clone_size: NA
cdr3_aa: CASSFGQGAGYEQYF

cdr3_length: 16
v_call: TRBV5-3
clone_size: NA
cdr3_aa: CARSLRGGTYAYEQYF

cdr3_length: 17
v_call: TRBV7-9
clone_size: NA
cdr3_aa: CASIPLDGQGTTGELFF

cdr3_length: 17
v_call: TRBV5-1
clone_size: once
cdr3_aa: CASSLVAGVLQFDEQFF

cdr3_length: 14
v_call: TRBV29-1
clone_size: NA
cdr3_aa: CSVVGLAGVNEQFF

cdr3_length: 15
v_call: TRBV7-2
clone_size: NA
cdr3_aa: CASSLGGQISYEQYF

cdr3_length: 15
v_call: TRBV6-5
clone_size: NA
cdr3_aa: CASRPLAQGLYGYTF

cdr3_length: 15
v_call: TRBV2
clone_size: NA
cdr3_aa: CASSEFAGAGKTQYF

cdr3_length: 15
v_call: TRBV5-5
clone_size: NA
cdr3_aa: CASSHTGGAKTPLHF

cdr3_length: 19
v_call: TRBV4-2
clone_size: NA
cdr3_aa: CASSQDRPSTSENTGELFF

cdr3_length: 14
v_call: TRBV28
clone_size: NA
cdr3_aa: CASLGGLTYNEQFF

cdr3_length: 14
v_call: TRBV10-3
clone_size: once
cdr3_aa: CAISTTTANTEAFF

cdr3_length: 13
v_call: TRBV5-1
clone_size: NA
cdr3_aa: CASSLELNTEAFF

cdr3_length: 13
v_call: TRBV2
clone_size: NA
cdr3_aa: CASSYINTGELFF

cdr3_length: 14
v_call: TRBV18
clone_size: NA
cdr3_aa: CASSPGENTGELFF

cdr3_length: 14
v_call: TRBV5-1
clone_size: NA
cdr3_aa: CASSPLQGAGELFF

cdr3_length: 13
v_call: TRBV5-1
clone_size: NA
cdr3_aa: CASSLEGGNGYTF

cdr3_length: 16
v_call: TRBV15
clone_size: NA
cdr3_aa: CATSRDLGDLNTEAFF

cdr3_length: 16
v_call: TRBV6-6
clone_size: NA
cdr3_aa: CASSYPSGGLSYEQYF

cdr3_length: 12
v_call: TRBV30
clone_size: NA
cdr3_aa: CAWSVRYSGYTF

cdr3_length: 16
v_call: TRBV12-5
clone_size: NA
cdr3_aa: CASGLVRGPSSYEQYF

cdr3_length: 16
v_call: TRBV29-1
clone_size: once
cdr3_aa: CSVEDRGGIPGNTIYF

cdr3_length: 14
v_call: TRBV9
clone_size: NA
cdr3_aa: CASSALADSGELFF

cdr3_length: 16
v_call: TRBV7-9
clone_size: NA
cdr3_aa: CASSLRLGLLNTEAFF

cdr3_length: 14
v_call: TRBV29-1
clone_size: NA
cdr3_aa: CSVATGRDTGELFF

cdr3_length: 14
v_call: TRBV2
clone_size: NA
cdr3_aa: CASSHGPGGQPQHF

cdr3_length: 14
v_call: TRBV6-1
clone_size: NA
cdr3_aa: CASSSGGGNTEAFF

cdr3_length: 20
v_call: TRBV18
clone_size: NA
cdr3_aa: CASSPGGTGDYRSGANVLTF

cdr3_length: 16
v_call: TRBV7-8
clone_size: NA
cdr3_aa: CASSPRGSGGTDTQYF

cdr3_length: 16
v_call: TRBV5-4
clone_size: NA
cdr3_aa: CASSSTRLAYSNEQFF

cdr3_length: 16
v_call: TRBV2
clone_size: NA
cdr3_aa: CASSETLTAYQETQYF

cdr3_length: 18
v_call: TRBV4-3
clone_size: NA
cdr3_aa: CASSQELSGRAVFYEQYF

cdr3_length: 13
v_call: TRBV14
clone_size: NA
cdr3_aa: CASSFLAVETQYF

cdr3_length: 15
v_call: TRBV25-1
clone_size: NA
cdr3_aa: CASSAYRDPTGELFF

cdr3_length: 16
v_call: TRBV7-8
clone_size: NA
cdr3_aa: CASSFGSGGAGDTQYF

cdr3_length: 15
v_call: TRBV15
clone_size: once
cdr3_aa: CATSRQGEAKNIQYF

cdr3_length: 15
v_call: TRBV19
clone_size: NA
cdr3_aa: CASSRSGSFPDTQYF